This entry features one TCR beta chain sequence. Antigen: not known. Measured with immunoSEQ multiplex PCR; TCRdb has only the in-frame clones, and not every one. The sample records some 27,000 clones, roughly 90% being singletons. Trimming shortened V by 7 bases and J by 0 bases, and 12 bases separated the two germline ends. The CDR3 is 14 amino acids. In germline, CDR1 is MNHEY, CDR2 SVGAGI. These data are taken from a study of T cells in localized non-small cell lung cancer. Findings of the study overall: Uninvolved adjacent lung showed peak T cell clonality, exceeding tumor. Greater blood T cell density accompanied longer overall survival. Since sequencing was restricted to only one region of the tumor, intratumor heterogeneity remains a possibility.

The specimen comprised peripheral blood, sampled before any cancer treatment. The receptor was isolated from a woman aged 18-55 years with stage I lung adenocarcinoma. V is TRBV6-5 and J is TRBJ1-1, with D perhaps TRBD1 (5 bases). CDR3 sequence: CASTLGGMNTEAFF. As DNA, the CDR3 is TGTGCCAGCACCCTCGGGGGAATGAACACTGAAGCTTTCTTT.